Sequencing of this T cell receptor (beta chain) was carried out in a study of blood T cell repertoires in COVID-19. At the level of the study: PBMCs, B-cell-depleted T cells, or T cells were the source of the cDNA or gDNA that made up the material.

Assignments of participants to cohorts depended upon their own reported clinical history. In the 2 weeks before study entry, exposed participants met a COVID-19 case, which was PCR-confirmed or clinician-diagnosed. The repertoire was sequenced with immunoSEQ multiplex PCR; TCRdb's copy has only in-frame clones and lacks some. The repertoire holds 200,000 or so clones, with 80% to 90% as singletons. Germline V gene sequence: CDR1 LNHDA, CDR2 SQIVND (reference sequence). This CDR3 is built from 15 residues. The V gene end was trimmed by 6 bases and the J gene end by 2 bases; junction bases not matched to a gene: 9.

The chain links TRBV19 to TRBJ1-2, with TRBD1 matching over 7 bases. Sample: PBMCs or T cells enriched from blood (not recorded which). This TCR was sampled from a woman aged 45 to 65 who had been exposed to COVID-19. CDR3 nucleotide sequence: TGTGCCAGTAGCATCGGAGGGGGCTGGAACTATGGCTACACCTTC. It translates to CASSIGGGWNYGYTF.